This T cell receptor (beta chain) was obtained from a study of shared clonotypes between healthy human individuals. Whole-study findings and limits: Larger estimated richness was generally recorded for naive subsets relative to memory subsets.

Naive CD8 cells lacked CD45RO, underwent positive selection for CCR7 and left out terminally differentiated effector memory CD45RA+ cells. The run depth of the assay was deep. Per the study methods: Junction-only sequences without quality scores came from ImmunoSEQ, so filtering differed. TCRdb's copy holds only in-frame clones and misses some; the assay was immunoSEQ multiplex PCR. V and J calls plus clone size are reproduced from that table; the DNA served to infer D and trimming. Of about 590,000 clones in the sample, less than 97% are singletons; the top ten hold approximately 0.1%. Germline CDR1 reads MNHEY; CDR2 reads SMNVEV (reference sequence). Losses at the gene ends were 7 bases for V and 5 bases for J; bases not matched to a gene: 4. CDR3 size: 13 residues. As regards this clone: The antigen is unknown.

The rearrangement uses TRBV27 and TRBJ1-5; 8 positions agree with TRBD1. The receptor was derived from a woman in her twenties or thirties in good health. Sequences were obtained from naive CD8+ T cells sorted from blood. The CDR3 DNA reads TGTGCCAGCAACGACAGGGGTGATCAGCCCCAGCATTTT. Its protein is CASNDRGDQPQHF.